This T cell receptor beta chain was observed in a study of control samples from healthy donors and cancer patients. Here immunoSEQ multiplex PCR was the method, and the copy in TCRdb shows in-frame clones only, minus some. The sample records tens of thousands of clones, approximately 89% being singletons. In germline, CDR1 is SEHNR, CDR2 FQNEAQ (reference sequence). Germline trimming cut 3 bases from V and 1 base from J; bases unmatched to any gene: 6. The CDR3 loop spans 18 amino acids. Input material: PBMCs. The rearrangement links TRBV7-9 to TRBJ2-4; 13 nucleotides align to TRBD2. The TCR comes from a man in his sixties with colorectal cancer. CDR3 DNA sequence: TGTGCCAGCAGCTTCGGACTAGCGGGGGCCCGGGCCAAAAACATTCAGTACTTC. Its translation is CASSFGLAGARAKNIQYF.